What follows is one TCR beta chain and its context. The data were produced by immunoSEQ multiplex PCR, yet TCRdb's version contains in-frame clones alone and is incomplete. This table holds 85,000 to 100,000 clones, 68% found once. The data belong to a study of shared clonotypes between healthy human individuals. Germline CDR1 SGHRS, CDR2 YFSETQ. CDR3 length: 12 residues. Trimming removed 4 bases at V and 5 bases at J, with 6 bases between. The sequenced sample consisted of memory CD8+ T cells sorted from blood. The subset denotes: CD45RO+ cells pooled with CCR7-negative TemRA cells. The chain employs TRBV5-1 and TRBJ2-2; no reliable D call. The source of this sequence is a man aged 25-40 years in good health. As DNA, the CDR3 is TGCGCCAGCAGCCCGGAAACCGGGGAGCTGTTTTTT. Its translation: CASSPETGELFF.